The 11 T cell receptor beta chains in this list originate from one sample, sequenced in a study of tumor-infiltrating lymphocytes in primary liver carcinoma (dated by TCRdb to the late 2010s). The sequencing machine was an Illumina HiSeq 2500. TCRbeta-specific cDNA was reverse-transcribed from roughly 500 ng total RNA using a constant-region primer and ProtoScript II reverse transcriptase. TCRbeta libraries were built with three nested multiplex PCR rounds, a slightly modified ARM-PCR procedure. The first two PCR rounds used multiplex TRBV1-TRBV30 forward primers with a Cbeta reverse primer, each for about 10 cycles. TCRdb applied fastp at Q25 and MiXCR to the public reads, then kept only in-frame beta chains. All rows with the same CDR3 protein become a single entry with the most common DNA and genes. The sample table contains 35,000 to 45,000 distinct CDR3 sequences; only one count was recorded for 60% to 80% of them. Around two fifths of the sample lies in the top ten.

Total RNA and DNA were co-extracted without cell sorting from about 19-30 mg of bulk tissue using the AllPrep DNA/RNA mini kit. The specimen was tumor-adjacent normal liver tissue. These receptor sequences come from a woman aged 25 to 45 with primary liver carcinoma and hepatitis B virus infection.

V and J are TRBV4-1 and TRBJ2-7, with 7 bases that match TRBD1. Trimming cost V 9 bases and J 0 bases; bases outside gene matches: 11. Germline lookup yields CDR1 MGHRA and CDR2 YSYEKL. The CDR3 is 15 amino acids. The CDR3 DNA reads TGCGCCAGTAGCTACAAACGGGACAGCTCCTACGAGCAGTACTTC. The encoded protein is CASSYKRDSSYEQYF.

V is TRBV15 and J is TRBJ2-1; D is perhaps TRBD1 or TRBD2 (5 bases each). Germline loops: CDR1 LNHNV, CDR2 YYDKDF (reference sequence). This CDR3 is 14 amino acids long. The germline V and J ends were trimmed by 0 bases and 10 bases, with 13 bases remaining between them. The CDR3 bases are TGTGCCACCAGCAGAGATTCATCCGGGGACGAGCAGTTCTTC. It is translated as CATSRDSSGDEQFF.

Comments on this clonotype: The junction departs from the called germline gene at one end, perhaps through a read error. The J gene is TRBJ2-5, the V gene TRBV10-2; D ambiguous. The CDR3 consists of 15 residues. The V gene's germline CDR1 is WSHSY and CDR2 SAAADI. In DNA form, the CDR3 reads TGCGCCAGCAGTGAGTGGGCAGGTGTTCAAGAGACCCAGAACTTC. This gives the protein CASSEWAGVQETQNF.

This clonotype appeared once. The V call is TRBV7-2, the J call TRBJ1-5, with D tentatively TRBD1 (5 bases). CDR3 length: 15 amino acids. In germline, CDR1 is SGHTA, CDR2 FQGNSA. The V end lost 2 bases, the J end lost 5 bases, and 13 bases lay between the germline ends. CDR3 DNA: TGTACCAGCAGCTTATTCGGGGGGTATGATCAGCCCCAGCATTTT. Its translation is CTSSLFGGYDQPQHF.

Only a few counts were recorded for this clonotype. The rearrangement uses TRBV20-1 and TRBJ2-1, with D perhaps assigned TRBD1 or TRBD2 (7 bases each). The V and J ends lost 4 bases and 8 bases respectively, with 21 bases between them. In germline, CDR1 is DFQATT, CDR2 SNEGSKA (reference sequence). This CDR3 has 15 residues. The CDR3 is CSATQGRGQRDEQFF. CDR3 coding DNA: TGCAGTGCTACCCAGGGGAGGGGGCAGAGGGATGAGCAGTTCTTC.

Comments on this clonotype: Compared with germline, one end of the junction differs, possibly owing to a read error. This rearrangement joins TRBV28 to TRBJ2-1; 13 bases fit TRBD2. Per the germline V gene, CDR1 is MDHEN and CDR2 is SYDVKM. This CDR3 region has 16 residues. The CDR3 DNA is TGCGCCAGCAGTTACCTGACTAGCGGGAGGTTGGGTGAGCAGTTCTTC. Encoded protein: CASSYLTSGRLGEQFF.

On this clonotype: A read error may produce the germline difference seen at one junction end. The V call is TRBV28, the J call TRBJ1-2; the D gene is possibly TRBD1 (5 bases). This CDR3 has 12 amino acids. Per the germline V gene, CDR1 is MDHEN and CDR2 is SYDVKM. CDR3 amino acids: CASSISGSAYAF. The CDR3, as DNA: TGTGCCAGCAGTATCTCAGGGTCTGCCTACGCCTTC.

This sequence joins TRBV4-1 and TRBJ1-2, with 8 bases fitting TRBD1. CDR3 size: 16 residues. V shed 0 bases and J 7 bases; nucleotides not matched to a gene: 10. Germline CDR1 is MGHRA and CDR2 is YSYEKL. The CDR3 loop reads CASSQDKQGAVFGYTF. CDR3 sequence (DNA): TGCGCCAGCAGCCAAGATAAGCAGGGGGCGGTTTTTGGCTACACCTTC.

A note on this clonotype: A clone one base away is much larger, so this may be a read error. This sequence joins TRBV7-9 and TRBJ2-3; 9 bases are a match to TRBD2. Germline V gives CDR1 SEHNR, CDR2 FQNEAQ (reference sequence). The V and J ends lost 7 bases and 2 bases, in that order; junction bases with no gene match: 16. This CDR3 has 18 residues. The CDR3 region is CASNHSLWLAGPTDTQYF. As DNA, the CDR3 is TGTGCCAGCAACCACTCGCTCTGGCTAGCGGGACCCACAGATACGCAGTATTTT. Using reference TRBV7-9 and TRBJ2-3 for the parts outside the CDR3, the full variable domain is DTGVSQNPRHKITKRGQNVTFRCDPISEHNRLYWYRQTLGQGPEFLTYFQNEAQLEKSRLLSDRFSAERPKGSFSTLEIQRTEQGDSAMYLCASNHSLWLAGPTDTQYFGPGTRLTVL.

Within the sample, this clonotype is medium-sized. V is TRBV11-3 and J is TRBJ2-1; D might be TRBD1 or TRBD2, each matching 5 bases. The germline V gene has CDR1 SGHNT and CDR2 YENEEA. V dropped 3 bases and J dropped 0 bases, with 9 bases sitting between them. CDR3 size: 15 residues. The CDR3 is CASSFGARSYNEQFF. In nucleotides, the CDR3 is TGTGCCAGCAGCTTCGGGGCCCGCTCCTACAATGAGCAGTTCTTC.

In the case of this clonotype: Because the CDR3 is missing its conserved closing phenylalanine or tryptophan, this is likely a read error. This chain joins TRBV5-6 and TRBJ2-6, with D possibly matching TRBD1 (6 bases). This CDR3 contains 17 residues. Germline V gives CDR1 SGHDT, CDR2 YYEEEE. Written as DNA, the CDR3 is TGTGCCAACAGCCAGGACAGCAGCTTCTCTAGGGCCAACGTCCTGACTTTG. It encodes CANSQDSSFSRANVLTL.